The present T cell receptor (beta chain) was sequenced within a study of monozygotic twins with inflammatory bowel disease. Study conclusions and caveats: Different T cell subtypes could not be distinguished.

The CDR3 consists of 13 residues. From germline, CDR1 is DFQATT and CDR2 SNEGSKA (reference sequence). Details on this clonotype: What it binds is unknown.

Using the 5' RACE reads, TCRdb records one entry per CDR3 protein without DNA. Found here are 200,000 to 250,000 distinct CDR3 sequences; the top ten clones hold more than 7.5%. The origin of this receptor is a human donor with ulcerative colitis or Crohn's disease, or a healthy co-twin of an affected twin (not recorded which). The sequenced material came from blood. This chain joins TRBV20-1 and TRBJ1-5; TCRdb's D call of TRBD1 is untestable without DNA. The CDR3 sequence: CSARGPVPQPQHF.